Listed below are T cell receptor beta chains from one sample, sequenced in a study of blood T cell repertoires in COVID-19. TCRdb keeps only in-frame clones here, not all; method: immunoSEQ multiplex PCR. Of tens of thousands of clones listed, around 87% are singletons. Sequenced: peripheral blood. These receptors were taken from an elderly woman with acute or convalescent COVID-19. Each CDR3 is given with its conserved first and last residue.

j_call,cdr3_length,v_call,cdr3_aa
TRBJ2-7,14,TRBV9,CASSVLDSSYEQYF
TRBJ2-1,13,TRBV11-2,CASSLVLDNEQFF
TRBJ2-7,15,TRBV6-5,CASSYSLAGVSEQYF
TRBJ1-2,9,TRBV29-1,CSVEEGYTF
TRBJ1-2,15,TRBV18,CASSPTQGLEYGYTF
TRBJ1-1,19,TRBV4-2,CASSQDPAGGRGGDTEAFF
TRBJ2-1,13,TRBV9,CASSAHSYNEQFF
TRBJ1-5,16,TRBV2,CASSRDRDHSNQPQHF
TRBJ2-2,14,TRBV18,CASSPGQHTGELFF
TRBJ2-3,17,TRBV4-2,CASSQESLRGGPDTQYF
TRBJ2-3,14,TRBV6-2/TRBV6-3,CASSYEGDPDTQYF
TRBJ1-2,14,TRBV7-9,CASSPDRGSRGYTF
TRBJ1-5,14,TRBV6-2/TRBV6-3,CASSPGRFNQPQHF